Each of the 15 T cell receptor beta chains below was sequenced from the same sample in a study of beta chain features in type 1 diabetes. Antigens for these TCRs are unknown. Study-wide results and limits: Shortening that was moderate but significant affected the TCRB CDR3s of Type 1 diabetes patients in all four CD4+ subsets.

All of the isolated RNA was reverse transcribed, so expressed TCRB transcripts were sequenced. The assay was immunoSEQ multiplex PCR, and TCRdb's table has in-frame clones only and misses some. This table holds 250,000 to 300,000 clones, approximately 14% found once. The sample comprised naive CD4+ T cells from blood. The receptor set was obtained from a man in his thirties or forties with type 1 diabetes.

The gene calls are TRBV18 and TRBJ2-7; D is possibly TRBD2 (5 bases). CDR1 is KGHSH and CDR2 is LQKENI in the germline V gene. Trimming left V 6 bases short and J 2 bases short, with 14 bases between. The CDR3 runs to 14 residues. The chain's CDR3 is CASSISDGTYEQYF. For the CDR3, the DNA is TGTGCCAGCTCTATCTCGGACGGGACCTACGAGCAGTACTTC.

The rearrangement links TRBV13 to TRBJ2-7, with 7 nucleotides matching TRBD2. Looked up from germline, CDR1 is PRHDT and CDR2 is FYEKMQ (reference sequence). The CDR3 is 16 residues long. V dropped 0 bases and J dropped 1; count of bases not matched to a gene: 6. The CDR3 sequence is CASSLGELARSYEQYF. As DNA, the CDR3 is TGTGCCAGCAGCTTAGGCGAACTAGCGCGTTCCTACGAGCAGTACTTC.

In DNA, the CDR3 is TGCGCCAGCAGCTTAAGGGGCAGCAATGAGCAGTTCTTC. Translating it yields CASSLRGSNEQFF. The J gene is TRBJ2-1, the V gene TRBV5-1, with D possibly being TRBD1 (5 bases). Germline V gene sequence: CDR1 SGHRS, CDR2 YFSETQ. The CDR3 contains 13 residues. Trimming pared 2 bases from V and 6 bases from J, leaving 9 bases between.

The chain combines TRBV20-1 with TRBJ2-7; D unresolved. Trimming cost V 4 bases and J 0 bases, with 4 bases left between them. Germline V CDR1 and CDR2: DFQATT, SNEGSKA (reference sequence). The CDR3 is 11 residues long. The CDR3 loop is CSAIISYEQYF. The DNA of the CDR3 is TGCAGTGCTATAATCTCCTACGAGCAGTACTTC.

The chain carries TRBV4-1 and TRBJ2-1, with TRBD2 matching 13 bases. Trimming removed 6 bases from V and 4 bases from J; junction bases left unmatched: 9. Germline CDR1 MGHRA, CDR2 YSYEKL. This CDR3 contains 17 residues. CDR3 in DNA: TGCGCCAGCAGTTCCGGGACTAGCGGGATGGGTTACAATGAGCAGTTCTTC. Residues: CASSSGTSGMGYNEQFF.

This chain uses TRBV18 with TRBJ2-1, with 10 bases identical to TRBD2. The germline CDR1 and CDR2 sequences are KGHSH and LQKENI. The CDR3 runs to 17 residues. The junction had 13 bases not matched to a gene; V was cut back by 3 bases and J by 8 bases. CDR3 amino acids: CASSPPGAASGSHEQFF. DNA of the CDR3: TGTGCCAGCTCACCTCCTGGGGCGGCTAGCGGGAGTCATGAGCAGTTCTTC. The variable domain in full, with the rest retrieved from reference TRBV18 and TRBJ2-1, is NAGVMQNPRHLVRRRGQEARLRCSPMKGHSHVYWYRQLPEEGLKFMVYLQKENIIDESGMPKERFSAEFPKEGPSILRIQQVVRGDSAAYFCASSPPGAASGSHEQFFGPGTRLTVL.

The rearrangement joins TRBV27 to TRBJ2-3; tentative D call: TRBD2 (6 bases). Germline CDR1 reads MNHEY; CDR2 reads SMNVEV (reference sequence). Trimming took 2 bases from V and 5 from J, leaving 14 bases between them. The CDR3 runs to 15 residues. The CDR3 is CASSLRSVGRDTQYF. The CDR3 bases are TGTGCCAGCAGTTTAAGATCAGTCGGGAGAGATACGCAGTATTTT.

In its sample, this clone was seen a few times. This chain connects TRBV7-9 to TRBJ1-1, with 9 bases that match TRBD1. Germline assignment: CDR1 SEHNR and CDR2 FQNEAQ (reference sequence). The CDR3 has 14 residues. The ends lost 5 bases at V and 8 bases at J; junction bases unmatched: 9. CDR3 bases: TGTGCCAGCAGCACAGGGGGCGCGGGGTCCGAAGCTTTCTTT. Residues: CASSTGGAGSEAFF.

The chain joins TRBV18 to TRBJ2-7; 12 bases agree with TRBD2. The V and J ends lost 1 base and 12 bases, in that order; junction bases with no gene match: 16. Germline loops: CDR1 KGHSH, CDR2 LQKENI. The CDR3 contains 17 residues. CDR3 amino acids: CASSPQSAAGLAGRWYF. CDR3 coding DNA: TGTGCCAGCTCACCACAATCTGCTGCTGGACTAGCGGGACGATGGTACTTC.

This clone was picked up a small number of times. This chain links TRBV7-2 with TRBJ2-5; D is uncertain. Germline V lookup: CDR1 SGHTA, CDR2 FQGNSA. There are 13 residues in the CDR3. The ends were cut back, 6 bases at V and 5 bases at J, with 13 bases in the middle. CDR3 sequence: CASSRDIKETQYF. The CDR3 coding sequence is TGTGCCAGCAGTCGAGACATAAAGGAGACCCAGTACTTC.

The rearrangement links TRBV6-5 to TRBJ2-7; 7 nucleotides match TRBD1. V lost 8 bases and J lost 4; bases outside the gene matches: 5. The CDR3 consists of 12 residues. Germline values: CDR1 MNHEY, CDR2 SVGAGI. The DNA for the CDR3 is TGTGCCAGCGGGACAGTACTTTACGAGCAGTACTTC. It translates to CASGTVLYEQYF.

V is TRBV7-9 and J is TRBJ2-7; TRBD1 aligns across 9 bases. Germline V lookup: CDR1 SEHNR, CDR2 FQNEAQ (reference sequence). The junction had 9 bases not matched to a gene; V was cut back by 3 bases and J by 6 bases. This CDR3 has 15 amino acids. In DNA, the CDR3 is TGTGCCAGCAGCTTTACCGGGACAGGGCGTTCCGAGCAGTACTTC. This translates into CASSFTGTGRSEQYF.

The chain employs TRBV15 and TRBJ2-7; 9 bases agree with TRBD1. The J segment lost 4 bases and the V segment lost 2 bases, leaving 6 bases of the junction unmatched. CDR1 LNHNV and CDR2 YYDKDF come from the germline V gene (reference sequence). This CDR3 has 15 residues. CDR3 nucleotide sequence: TGTGCCACCAGCAGACCGGGACAGGGACCTTACGAGCAGTACTTC. Protein product: CATSRPGQGPYEQYF.

This clone has only a few counts. The V gene is TRBV7-2, the J gene TRBJ2-1; D may be TRBD2 (6 bases). Germline CDR1 SGHTA, CDR2 FQGNSA. The V gene lost 2 bases and the J gene lost 6 bases, with 20 bases spanning the gap. This CDR3 contains 17 residues. This CDR3 is CASSLTLSGPPGNEQFF. CDR3 nucleotide sequence: TGTGCCAGCAGCTTAACCCTGAGCGGGCCCCCGGGCAATGAGCAGTTCTTC.

The V and J genes are TRBV7-2 and TRBJ2-1, with D possibly being TRBD1 (6 bases). V shed 5 bases and J shed 4 bases, with 9 bases lying between them. The CDR3 loop spans 13 amino acids. Germline V lookup: CDR1 SGHTA, CDR2 FQGNSA. The CDR3 reads CASSTRGYNEQFF. CDR3 coding DNA: TGTGCCAGCAGCACCAGGGGTTACAATGAGCAGTTCTTC.